This T cell receptor beta chain was sequenced for a study of post-analysis software for immune sequencing data. General study results and limits: People with multiple sclerosis had a significantly lower normalized Chao1 diversity than controls did. A few TRBV segments were significantly more frequent in patients than in controls. TRBV5-6, TRBV5-1 and TRBV20-1 were among these segments. Samples sharing a preparation batch grouped tightly together when assessed by F measure.

A note on this clonotype: The antigen remains unidentified.

The CDR3 is 15 amino acids. With 5 bases clipped from V and 10 bases from J, the junction kept 11 bases outside the gene matches. Germline V gene sequence: CDR1 DFQATT, CDR2 SNEGSKA (reference sequence). cDNA libraries for TCR beta contained unique molecular identifiers. One entry per CDR3 protein results from TCRdb running MiXCR on the PCR reads. The data contain hundreds of thousands of distinct CDR3 sequences, approximately 30% of them singletons. The receptor was isolated from a girl aged 5 to 17 with multiple sclerosis. Sequencing input: blood. This rearrangement joins TRBV20-1 to TRBJ2-1; TRBD2 matches 13 bases. This chain's CDR3 is CSAWTSGGPLGEQFF. Written as DNA, the CDR3 is TGCAGTGCTTGGACTAGCGGGGGACCTCTAGGGGAGCAGTTCTTC.